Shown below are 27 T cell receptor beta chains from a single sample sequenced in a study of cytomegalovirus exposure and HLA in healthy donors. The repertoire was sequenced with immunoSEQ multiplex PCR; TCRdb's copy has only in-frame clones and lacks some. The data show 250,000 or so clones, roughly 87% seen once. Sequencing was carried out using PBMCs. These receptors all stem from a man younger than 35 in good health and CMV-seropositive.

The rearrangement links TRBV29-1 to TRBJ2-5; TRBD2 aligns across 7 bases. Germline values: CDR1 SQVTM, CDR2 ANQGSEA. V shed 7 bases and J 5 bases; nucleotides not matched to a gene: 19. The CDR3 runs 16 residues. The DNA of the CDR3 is TGCAGCGCCCGGATGTCCCTAGCGGCCATTCGGGAGACCCAGTACTTC. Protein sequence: CSARMSLAAIRETQYF.

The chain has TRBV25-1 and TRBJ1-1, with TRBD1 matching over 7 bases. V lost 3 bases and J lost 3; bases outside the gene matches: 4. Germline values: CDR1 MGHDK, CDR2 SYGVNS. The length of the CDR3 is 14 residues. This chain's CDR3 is CASSETGLHTEAFF. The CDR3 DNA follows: TGTGCCAGCAGTGAGACAGGGCTGCACACTGAAGCTTTCTTT.

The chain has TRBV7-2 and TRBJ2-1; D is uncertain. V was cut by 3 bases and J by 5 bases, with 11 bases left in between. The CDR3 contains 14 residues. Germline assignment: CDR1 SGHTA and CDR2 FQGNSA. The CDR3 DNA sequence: TGTGCCAGCAGCTTTATGCTGGGAAACAATGAGCAGTTCTTC. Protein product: CASSFMLGNNEQFF.

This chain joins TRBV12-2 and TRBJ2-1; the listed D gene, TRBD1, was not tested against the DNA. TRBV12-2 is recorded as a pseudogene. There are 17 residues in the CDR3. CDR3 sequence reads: CASRPNGLTGGINEQFF. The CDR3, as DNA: TGTGCAAGTCGTCCGAACGGGCTGACAGGGGGGATCAATGAGCAGTTCTTC.

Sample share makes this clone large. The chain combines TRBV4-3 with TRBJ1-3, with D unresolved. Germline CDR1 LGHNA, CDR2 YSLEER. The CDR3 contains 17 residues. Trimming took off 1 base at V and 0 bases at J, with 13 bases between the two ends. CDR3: CASSQGYELNSGNTIYF. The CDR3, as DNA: TGCGCCAGCAGCCAAGGGTATGAATTAAACTCTGGAAACACCATATATTTT.

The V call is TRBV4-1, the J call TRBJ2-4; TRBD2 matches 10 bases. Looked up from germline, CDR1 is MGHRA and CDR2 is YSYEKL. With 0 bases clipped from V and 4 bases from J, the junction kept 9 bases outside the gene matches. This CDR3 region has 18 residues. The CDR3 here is CASSQDFATSGVKNIQYF. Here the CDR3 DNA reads TGCGCCAGCAGCCAAGACTTTGCTACTAGCGGGGTGAAAAACATTCAGTACTTC.

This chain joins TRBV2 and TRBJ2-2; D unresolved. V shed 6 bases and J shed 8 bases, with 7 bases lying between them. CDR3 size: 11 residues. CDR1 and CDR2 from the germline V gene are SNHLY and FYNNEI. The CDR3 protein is CASSYGGELFF. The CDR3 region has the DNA TGTGCCAGCAGCTATGGTGGGGAGCTGTTTTTT.

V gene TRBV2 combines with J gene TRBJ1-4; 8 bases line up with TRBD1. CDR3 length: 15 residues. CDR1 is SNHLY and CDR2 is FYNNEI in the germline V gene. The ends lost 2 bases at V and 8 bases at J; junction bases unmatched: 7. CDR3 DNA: TGTGCCAGCAGTGAAAGACAGGGGCGGAAGGAAAAACTGTTTTTT. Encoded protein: CASSERQGRKEKLFF.

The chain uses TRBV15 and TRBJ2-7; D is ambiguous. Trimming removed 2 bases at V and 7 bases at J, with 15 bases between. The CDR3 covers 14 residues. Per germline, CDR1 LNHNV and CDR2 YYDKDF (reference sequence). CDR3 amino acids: CATSRPGPDGEQYF. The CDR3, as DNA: TGTGCCACCAGCAGACCGGGCCCTGATGGGGAGCAGTACTTC.

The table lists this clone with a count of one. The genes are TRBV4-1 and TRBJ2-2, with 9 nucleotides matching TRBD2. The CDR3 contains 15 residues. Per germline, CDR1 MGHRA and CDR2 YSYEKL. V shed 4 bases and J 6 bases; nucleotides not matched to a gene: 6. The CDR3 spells CASSRLAGVSGELFF. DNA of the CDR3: TGCGCCAGCAGCCGATTAGCGGGAGTGTCCGGGGAGCTGTTTTTT.

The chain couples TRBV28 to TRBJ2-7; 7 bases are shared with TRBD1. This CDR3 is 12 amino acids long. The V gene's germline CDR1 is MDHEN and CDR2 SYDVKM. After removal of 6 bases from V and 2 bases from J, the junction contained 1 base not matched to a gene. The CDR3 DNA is TGTGCCAGCAGGCAGGGGGCCTACGAGCAGTACTTC. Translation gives CASRQGAYEQYF.

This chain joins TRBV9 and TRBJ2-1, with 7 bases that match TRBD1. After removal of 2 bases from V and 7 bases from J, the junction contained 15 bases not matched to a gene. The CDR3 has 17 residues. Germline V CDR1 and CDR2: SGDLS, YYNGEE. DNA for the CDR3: TGTGCCAGCAGCGTCCCACAGGGGAGTGATTTGAAGAATGAGCAGTTCTTC. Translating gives CASSVPQGSDLKNEQFF.

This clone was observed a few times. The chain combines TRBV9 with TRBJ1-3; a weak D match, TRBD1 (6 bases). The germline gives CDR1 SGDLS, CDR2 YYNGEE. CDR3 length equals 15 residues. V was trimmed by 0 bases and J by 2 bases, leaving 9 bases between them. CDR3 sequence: CASSVGRTAGNTIYF. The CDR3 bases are TGTGCCAGCAGCGTAGGGCGGACAGCTGGAAACACCATATATTTT.

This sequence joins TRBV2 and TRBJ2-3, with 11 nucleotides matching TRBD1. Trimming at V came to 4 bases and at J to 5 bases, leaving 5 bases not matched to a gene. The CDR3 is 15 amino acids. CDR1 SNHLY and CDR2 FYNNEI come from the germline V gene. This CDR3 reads CASSGRDRGEDTQYF. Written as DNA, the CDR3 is TGTGCCAGCAGTGGCCGGGACAGGGGGGAAGATACGCAGTATTTT.

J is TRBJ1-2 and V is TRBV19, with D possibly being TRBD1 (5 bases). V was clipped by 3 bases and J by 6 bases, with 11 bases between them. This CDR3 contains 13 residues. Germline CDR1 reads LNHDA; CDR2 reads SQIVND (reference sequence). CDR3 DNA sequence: TGTGCCAGTAGTATCGGCAGGGTGAATGGCTACACCTTC. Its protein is CASSIGRVNGYTF. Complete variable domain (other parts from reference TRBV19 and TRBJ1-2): DGGITQSPKYLFRKEGQNVTLSCEQNLNHDAMYWYRQDPGQGLRLIYYSQIVNDFQKGDIAEGYSVSREKKESFPLTVTSAQKNPTAFYLCASSIGRVNGYTFGSGTRLTVV.

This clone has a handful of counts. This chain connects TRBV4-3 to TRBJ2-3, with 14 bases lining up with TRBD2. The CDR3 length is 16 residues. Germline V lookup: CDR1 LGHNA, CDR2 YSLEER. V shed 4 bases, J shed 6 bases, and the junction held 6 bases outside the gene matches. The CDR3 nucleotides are TGCGCCAGCAGCCCCCGGGGGACTAGCGGGAGCGATACGCAGTATTTT. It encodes CASSPRGTSGSDTQYF.

The CDR3 DNA sequence: TGTGCCAGCGGGACCGGGGGAAGCTCTGGAAACACCATATATTTT. As protein: CASGTGGSSGNTIYF. This rearrangement joins TRBV27 to TRBJ1-3; maybe TRBD1 (5 bases). Germline V CDR1 and CDR2: MNHEY, SMNVEV (reference sequence). This CDR3 has 15 amino acids. The V end was cut by 8 bases, the J end by 0 bases, with 14 bases between.

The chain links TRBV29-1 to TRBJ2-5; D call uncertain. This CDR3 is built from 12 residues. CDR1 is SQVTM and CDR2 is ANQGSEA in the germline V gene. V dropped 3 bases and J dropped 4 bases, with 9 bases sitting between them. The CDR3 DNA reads TGCAGCGTTGACTGGCATCGAGAGACCCAGTACTTC. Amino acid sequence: CSVDWHRETQYF.

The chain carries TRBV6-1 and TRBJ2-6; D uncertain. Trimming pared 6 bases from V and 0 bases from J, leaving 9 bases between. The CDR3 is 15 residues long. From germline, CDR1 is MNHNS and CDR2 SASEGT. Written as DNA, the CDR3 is TGTGCCAGCAGAGGGCCGAGCTCTGGGGCCAACGTCCTGACTTTC. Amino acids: CASRGPSSGANVLTF.

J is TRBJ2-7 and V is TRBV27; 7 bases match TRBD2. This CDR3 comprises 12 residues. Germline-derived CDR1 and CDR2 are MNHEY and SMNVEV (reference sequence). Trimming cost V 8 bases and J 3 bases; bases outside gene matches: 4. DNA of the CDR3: TGTGCCAGCGCTAGCGGCCTCTACGAGCAGTACTTC. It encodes CASASGLYEQYF.

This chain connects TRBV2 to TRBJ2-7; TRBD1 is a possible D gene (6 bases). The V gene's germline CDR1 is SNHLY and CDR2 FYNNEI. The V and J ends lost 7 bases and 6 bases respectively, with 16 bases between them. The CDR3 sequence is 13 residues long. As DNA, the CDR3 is TGTGCCAGCACCCCAGGGGTCTACTCCGAGCAGTACTTC. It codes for CASTPGVYSEQYF.

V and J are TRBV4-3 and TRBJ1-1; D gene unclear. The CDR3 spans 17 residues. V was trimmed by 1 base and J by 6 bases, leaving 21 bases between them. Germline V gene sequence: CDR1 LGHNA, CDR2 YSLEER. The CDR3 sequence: CASSQAAFSPKGAEAFF. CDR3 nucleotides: TGCGCCAGCAGCCAAGCAGCTTTTTCCCCCAAAGGCGCTGAAGCTTTCTTT.

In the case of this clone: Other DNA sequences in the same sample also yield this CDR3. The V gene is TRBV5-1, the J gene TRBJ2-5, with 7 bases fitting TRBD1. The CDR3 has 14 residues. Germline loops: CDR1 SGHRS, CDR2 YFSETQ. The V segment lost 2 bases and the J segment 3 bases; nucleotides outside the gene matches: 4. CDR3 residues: CASSLSGTEETQYF. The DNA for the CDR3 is TGCGCCAGCAGCTTATCCGGGACAGAAGAGACCCAGTACTTC.

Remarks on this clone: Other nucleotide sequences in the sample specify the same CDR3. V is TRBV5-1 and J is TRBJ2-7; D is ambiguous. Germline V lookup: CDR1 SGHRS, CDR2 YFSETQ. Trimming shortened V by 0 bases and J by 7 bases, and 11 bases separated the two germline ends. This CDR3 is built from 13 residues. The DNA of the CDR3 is TGCGCCAGCAGCTTGGAGCCTGGTGGGGAGCAGTACTTC. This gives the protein CASSLEPGGEQYF.

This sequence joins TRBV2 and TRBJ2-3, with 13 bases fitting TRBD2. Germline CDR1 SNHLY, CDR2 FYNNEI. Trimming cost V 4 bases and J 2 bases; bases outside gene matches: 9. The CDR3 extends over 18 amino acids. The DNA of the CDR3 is TGTGCCAGCAGTGCGCCACTAGCGGGAGGGCCCGACACAGATACGCAGTATTTT. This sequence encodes CASSAPLAGGPDTDTQYF.

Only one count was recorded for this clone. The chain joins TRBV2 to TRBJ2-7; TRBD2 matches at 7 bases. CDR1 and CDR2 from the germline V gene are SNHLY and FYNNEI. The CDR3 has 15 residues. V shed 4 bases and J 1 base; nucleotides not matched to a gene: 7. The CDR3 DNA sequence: TGTGCCAGCAGTGTTTTCCGGGACTATTCCTACGAGCAGTACTTC. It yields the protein CASSVFRDYSYEQYF.

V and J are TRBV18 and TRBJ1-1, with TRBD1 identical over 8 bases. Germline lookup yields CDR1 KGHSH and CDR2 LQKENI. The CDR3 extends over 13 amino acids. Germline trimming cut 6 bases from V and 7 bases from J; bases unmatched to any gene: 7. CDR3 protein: CASSPGQALEAFF. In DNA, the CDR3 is TGTGCCAGCTCCCCGGGACAGGCCCTTGAAGCTTTCTTT.